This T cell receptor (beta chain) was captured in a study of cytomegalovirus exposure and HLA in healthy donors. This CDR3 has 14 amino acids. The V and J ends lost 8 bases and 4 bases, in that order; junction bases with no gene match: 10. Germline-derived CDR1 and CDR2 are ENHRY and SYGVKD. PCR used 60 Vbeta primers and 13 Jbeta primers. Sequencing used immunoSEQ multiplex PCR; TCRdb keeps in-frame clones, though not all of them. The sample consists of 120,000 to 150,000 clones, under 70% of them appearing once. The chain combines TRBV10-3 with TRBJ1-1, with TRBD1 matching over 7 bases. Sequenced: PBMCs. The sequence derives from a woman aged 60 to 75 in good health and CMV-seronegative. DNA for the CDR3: TGTGCCATCGCCGGGACAGCAACGGGCACTGAAGCTTTCTTT. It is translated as CAIAGTATGTEAFF.